These 30 T cell receptor beta chains came from one sample sequenced in a study of graft-versus-host responses after intestinal transplantation. This table comes from immunoSEQ multiplex PCR, and its TCRdb copy is limited to in-frame clones, with some not included. The sample has tens of thousands of clones, around 90% seen once. The material was PBMCs, obtained 524 days after transplant. The receptors come from a human patient who received an intestinal transplant, so some T cells may come from the graft donor.

V and J are TRBV2 and TRBJ2-5; tentative D call: TRBD1 (6 bases). Trimming shortened V by 6 bases and J by 5 bases, and 16 bases separated the two germline ends. Germline assignment: CDR1 SNHLY and CDR2 FYNNEI. The CDR3 extends over 14 amino acids. CDR3: CASRKQGGYETQYF. CDR3 bases: TGTGCCAGCAGAAAACAGGGTGGATACGAGACCCAGTACTTC.

The J gene is TRBJ1-5, the V gene TRBV11-2; D uncertain. CDR1 is SGHAT, CDR2 FQNNGV, per germline. Trimming cost V 5 bases and J 3 bases, with 8 bases left between them. The CDR3 sequence is 13 residues long. CDR3 in DNA: TGTGCCAGCAGCATTAATTCCAATCAGCCCCAGCATTTT. It translates to CASSINSNQPQHF. The whole variable domain, remainder taken from reference TRBV11-2 and TRBJ1-5, is EAGVAQSPRYKIIEKRQSVAFWCNPISGHATLYWYQQILGQGPKLLIQFQNNGVVDDSQLPKDRFSAERLKGVDSTLKIQPAKLEDSAVYLCASSINSNQPQHFGDGTRLSIL.

The rearrangement joins TRBV7-2 to TRBJ2-3; 8 bases fit TRBD2. CDR1 is SGHTA and CDR2 is FQGNSA in the germline V gene. V lost 2 bases and J lost 0; bases outside the gene matches: 7. The CDR3 length is 17 residues. The CDR3: CASSLYGTSPSTDTQYF. CDR3 nucleotide sequence: TGTGCCAGCAGCTTATATGGGACTAGTCCCAGCACAGATACGCAGTATTTT.

This chain links TRBV15 with TRBJ2-5, with D perhaps matching TRBD1 (5 bases). CDR3 size: 17 residues. Trimming took off 1 base at V and 5 bases at J, with 20 bases between the two ends. The V gene's germline CDR1 is LNHNV and CDR2 YYDKDF (reference sequence). The CDR3 nucleotides read TGTGCCACCAGCAGAGTCCCAAAAGGGGCCGTTTGGGAGACCCAGTACTTC. Translating gives CATSRVPKGAVWETQYF.

Here the CDR3 reads CASSLDQTGTGSYNEQFF. In DNA, the CDR3 is TGTGCCAGCAGCTTAGACCAAACAGGGACAGGCTCCTACAATGAGCAGTTCTTC. V is TRBV11-1 and J is TRBJ2-1; 8 nucleotides line up with TRBD1. The V segment lost 1 base and the J segment 0 bases; nucleotides outside the gene matches: 8. The CDR3 length is 18 residues. Germline CDR1 reads SGHAT; CDR2 reads FQDESV (reference sequence).

V and J are TRBV10-3 and TRBJ2-1; D is perhaps TRBD2 (5 bases). The V end was cut by 9 bases, the J end by 16 bases, with 31 bases between. CDR1 and CDR2 (germline): ENHRY, SYGVKD. The CDR3 totals 15 residues. In DNA form, the CDR3 reads TGTGCCATGAGCTCTCCCTCGGGGAGCAACTTGGAGCTCTTCTTC. This translates into CAMSSPSGSNLELFF.

This clone occurred once. V gene TRBV14 combines with J gene TRBJ1-2; D remains unclear. The V end was cut by 0 bases, the J end by 2 bases, with 19 bases between. CDR1 is SGHDN and CDR2 is FVKESK in the germline V gene. CDR3 length: 18 amino acids. The CDR3 protein is CASSQEGLGRPSNYGYTF. The CDR3 DNA reads as TGTGCCAGCAGCCAAGAAGGGCTCGGGCGCCCGTCCAACTATGGCTACACCTTC.

This chain links TRBV10-3 with TRBJ1-2; D unresolved. The CDR3 is 13 amino acids. V lost 4 bases to trimming and J lost 3 bases, with 9 bases between them. Germline V gene lookup returns CDR1 ENHRY and CDR2 SYGVKD. DNA for the CDR3: TGTGCCATCAGTGCGGACGAAGACTATGGCTACACCTTC. Its protein is CAISADEDYGYTF.

CDR3: CASRRIVTGGTNEKLFF. The CDR3 DNA follows: TGTGCCAGCAGACGGATAGTAACAGGGGGGACTAATGAAAAACTGTTTTTT. The chain is built from TRBV2 and TRBJ1-4; 8 bases match TRBD1. The V and J ends lost 6 bases and 2 bases, in that order; junction bases with no gene match: 11. In germline, CDR1 is SNHLY, CDR2 FYNNEI. CDR3 size: 17 residues.

This sequence joins TRBV30 and TRBJ1-5, with 7 bases fitting TRBD1. J was trimmed by 1 base and V by 2 bases; bases with no gene match: 5. This CDR3 has 15 residues. Germline V gene data show CDR1 as GTSNPN and CDR2 as SVGIG (reference sequence). The CDR3 region is CAWSPGGGSNQPQHF. The CDR3 DNA reads as TGTGCCTGGAGTCCAGGGGGGGGAAGCAATCAGCCCCAGCATTTT.

This chain joins TRBV28 and TRBJ1-1, with D unclear. Between the trimmed V and J ends, which lost 5 bases and 11 bases, there was a span of 18 bases. The germline gives CDR1 MDHEN, CDR2 SYDVKM. This CDR3 comprises 13 residues. CDR3 region: CASSRAGVEEAFF. The DNA for the CDR3 is TGTGCCAGCAGTAGGGCAGGAGTGGAAGAGGCTTTCTTT.

This chain uses TRBV28 with TRBJ2-3; 7 bases agree with TRBD1. Germline trimming cut 3 bases from V and 1 base from J; bases unmatched to any gene: 10. Germline V gene data show CDR1 as MDHEN and CDR2 as SYDVKM. This CDR3 spans 17 amino acids. DNA of the CDR3: TGTGCCAGCAGTTTTTTGAGGGGGCTGGGGGGCACAGATACGCAGTATTTT. Amino acids: CASSFLRGLGGTDTQYF. Using reference TRBV28 and TRBJ2-3 for the parts outside the CDR3, the full variable domain is DVKVTQSSRYLVKRTGEKVFLECVQDMDHENMFWYRQDPGLGLRLIYFSYDVKMKEKGDIPEGYSVSREKKERFSLILESASTNQTSMYLCASSFLRGLGGTDTQYFGPGTRLTVL.

The V and J genes are TRBV19 and TRBJ2-3, with a possible D match to TRBD1 (5 bases). The CDR3 loop spans 16 amino acids. The V end lost 5 bases, the J end lost 2 bases, and 17 bases lay between the germline ends. Looked up from germline, CDR1 is LNHDA and CDR2 is SQIVND (reference sequence). The CDR3 DNA reads TGTGCCAGTAGTGACTTTCAGGGAATTCACACAGATACGCAGTATTTT. Translated: CASSDFQGIHTDTQYF.

The rearrangement links TRBV28 to TRBJ2-3; D is perhaps TRBD1 (6 bases). Looked up from germline, CDR1 is MDHEN and CDR2 is SYDVKM. The CDR3 is 15 amino acids. Trimming removed 5 bases at V and 1 base at J, with 13 bases between. The CDR3 nucleotides are TGTGCCAGCAGTACCAACCGACAGGGCACAGATACGCAGTATTTT. Residues: CASSTNRQGTDTQYF.

The V gene is TRBV6-1, the J gene TRBJ1-1; no firm D call. The CDR3 spans 15 residues. With 6 bases removed from V and 0 bases from J, the gap between germline ends came to 14 bases. CDR1 is MNHNS and CDR2 is SASEGT in the germline V gene. Written as DNA, the CDR3 is TGTGCCAGCAGGATCGAATTAGGCATGAACACTGAAGCTTTCTTT. Its translation: CASRIELGMNTEAFF.

The chain joins TRBV6-5 to TRBJ1-4; the match to TRBD1 covers 7 bases. V lost 8 bases and J lost 4; bases outside the gene matches: 7. The CDR3 totals 14 residues. Germline CDR1 and CDR2: MNHEY and SVGAGI. The CDR3 bases are TGTGCCAGCGCCACAGGGGACGTTAATGAAAAACTGTTTTTT. Translation gives CASATGDVNEKLFF.

The V and J genes are TRBV2 and TRBJ2-1, with 10 bases identical to TRBD2. The germline CDR1 and CDR2 sequences are SNHLY and FYNNEI. Unmatched junction bases numbered 11, after V lost 4 bases and J lost 8 bases. The CDR3 is made up of 16 amino acids. CDR3 nucleotides: TGTGCCAGCAGTGGTGCGCAGCGGGAGGGGTATCATGAGCAGTTCTTC. Amino acid sequence: CASSGAQREGYHEQFF.

The chain has TRBV19 and TRBJ1-1, with 11 bases aligning to TRBD1. This CDR3 has 15 residues. CDR1 and CDR2 from the germline V gene are LNHDA and SQIVND (reference sequence). J lost 1 base, V lost 3 bases, and 1 base had no gene match. In DNA, the CDR3 is TGTGCCAGTAGTATTGGGACAGGGGGGAACACTGAAGCTTTCTTT. It yields the protein CASSIGTGGNTEAFF. The full variable domain, its missing parts supplied by reference TRBV19 and TRBJ1-1, is DGGITQSPKYLFRKEGQNVTLSCEQNLNHDAMYWYRQDPGQGLRLIYYSQIVNDFQKGDIAEGYSVSREKKESFPLTVTSAQKNPTAFYLCASSIGTGGNTEAFFGQGTRLTVV.

The chain carries TRBV29-1 and TRBJ2-1, with TRBD2 matching 10 bases. The CDR3 is made up of 13 amino acids. After removal of 3 bases from V and 8 bases from J, the junction contained 4 bases not matched to a gene. Germline V lookup: CDR1 SQVTM, CDR2 ANQGSEA. CDR3 residues: CSVEGLAMDEQFF. In DNA, the CDR3 is TGCAGCGTTGAGGGACTAGCGATGGATGAGCAGTTCTTC.

The rearrangement links TRBV5-1 to TRBJ2-7; maybe TRBD1 (6 bases). V was clipped by 4 bases and J by 6 bases, with 8 bases between them. Germline loops: CDR1 SGHRS, CDR2 YFSETQ. CDR3 length: 11 residues. The CDR3 reads CASSGGAEQYF. The CDR3 DNA sequence: TGCGCCAGCAGCGGGGGCGCCGAGCAGTACTTC.

This clone has only a few counts. The gene calls are TRBV19 and TRBJ1-1; D remains ambiguous. Germline CDR1 LNHDA, CDR2 SQIVND (reference sequence). CDR3 length equals 11 residues. The V gene lost 6 bases and the J gene lost 2 bases, with 4 bases spanning the gap. The CDR3 DNA sequence: TGTGCCAGTAGGGCCAACACTGAAGCTTTCTTT. It specifies CASRANTEAFF.

For this clone: Mismatch with germline at one junction end may stem from a read error. The J gene is TRBJ2-1, the V gene TRBV29-1, with 8 bases identical to TRBD2. Germline loops: CDR1 SQVTM, CDR2 ANQGSEA. This CDR3 is 15 amino acids long. The CDR3 region is CSVEVGTSAYNDQFF. The CDR3, as DNA: TGCAGCGTTGAAGTAGGGACTAGTGCCTACAATGATCAGTTCTTC.

The chain is built from TRBV27 and TRBJ2-2, with 7 bases matching TRBD1. The CDR3 totals 14 residues. CDR1 MNHEY and CDR2 SMNVEV come from the germline V gene (reference sequence). With V trimmed by 6 bases and J by 4 bases, 5 bases remained unmatched. The CDR3 reads CASRVGQTTGELFF. CDR3 nucleotides: TGTGCCAGCAGAGTGGGACAGACCACCGGGGAGCTGTTTTTT.

V usage is TRBV6-1 and J usage is TRBJ1-1; D is possibly TRBD1 (6 bases). V was trimmed by 6 bases and J by 4 bases, leaving 12 bases between them. The CDR3 length is 13 residues. Germline CDR1 and CDR2: MNHNS and SASEGT. The chain's CDR3 is CASRQGMGTEAFF. The CDR3 DNA sequence: TGTGCCAGCAGGCAGGGGATGGGCACTGAAGCTTTCTTT.

V and J are TRBV7-8 and TRBJ2-3, with a weak D call TRBD1 (6 bases). The germline gives CDR1 SGHVS, CDR2 FQNEAQ. There are 16 residues in the CDR3. Trimming removed 5 bases from V and 1 base from J, with 16 bases in between. CDR3 sequence (DNA): TGTGCCAGCAGCCGGAGCAGGGACATGGGCACAGATACGCAGTATTTT. Amino acids: CASSRSRDMGTDTQYF. The full variable domain, with the rest looked up from reference TRBV7-8 and TRBJ2-3, is GAGVSQSPRYKVAKRGQDVALRCDPISGHVSLFWYQQALGQGPEFLTYFQNEAQLDKSGLPSDRFFAERPEGSVSTLKIQRTQQEDSAVYLCASSRSRDMGTDTQYFGPGTRLTVL.

The chain is built from TRBV4-2 and TRBJ1-3; D gene uncertain. Deletions cut 1 base from V and 0 bases from J, with 10 bases between. CDR3 length: 16 amino acids. Germline lookup yields CDR1 LGHNA and CDR2 YNFKEQ. The CDR3 DNA reads TGTGCCAGCAGCCAAGTAAGCGCTAGCTCTGGAAACACCATATATTTT. It specifies CASSQVSASSGNTIYF.

The chain has TRBV6-1 and TRBJ2-1; maybe TRBD1 (5 bases). Trimming left V 0 bases short and J 0 bases short, with 12 bases between. From germline, CDR1 is MNHNS and CDR2 SASEGT. The CDR3 totals 17 residues. CDR3 residues: CASSEARATSSYNEQFF. Written as DNA, the CDR3 is TGTGCCAGCAGTGAAGCCAGGGCCACCAGCTCCTACAATGAGCAGTTCTTC.

V is TRBV30 and J is TRBJ2-5, with 7 bases matching TRBD1. Germline trimming cut 5 bases from V and 5 bases from J; bases unmatched to any gene: 8. The CDR3 extends over 13 amino acids. The germline V gene encodes CDR1 GTSNPN and CDR2 SVGIG (reference sequence). The CDR3: CAWEQGTTETQYF. CDR3 DNA: TGTGCCTGGGAACAGGGGACGACCGAGACCCAGTACTTC.

J is TRBJ2-1 and V is TRBV7-2; no firm D call. Germline-derived CDR1 and CDR2 are SGHTA and FQGNSA. Trimming left V 0 bases short and J 4 bases short, with 10 bases between. This CDR3 is 15 amino acids long. The CDR3 is CASSLAPGTYNEQFF. Written as DNA, the CDR3 is TGTGCCAGCAGCTTAGCCCCTGGCACGTACAATGAGCAGTTCTTC.

This sequence joins TRBV11-2 and TRBJ1-2, with D uncertain. This CDR3 spans 16 amino acids. Germline CDR1 is SGHAT and CDR2 is FQNNGV. The V and J ends lost 6 bases and 6 bases respectively, with 23 bases between them. The CDR3 DNA reads as TGTGCCAGCAGAAAAGAGTCCGGGGTAAGGAGAGATGGCTACACCTTC. This sequence encodes CASRKESGVRRDGYTF.